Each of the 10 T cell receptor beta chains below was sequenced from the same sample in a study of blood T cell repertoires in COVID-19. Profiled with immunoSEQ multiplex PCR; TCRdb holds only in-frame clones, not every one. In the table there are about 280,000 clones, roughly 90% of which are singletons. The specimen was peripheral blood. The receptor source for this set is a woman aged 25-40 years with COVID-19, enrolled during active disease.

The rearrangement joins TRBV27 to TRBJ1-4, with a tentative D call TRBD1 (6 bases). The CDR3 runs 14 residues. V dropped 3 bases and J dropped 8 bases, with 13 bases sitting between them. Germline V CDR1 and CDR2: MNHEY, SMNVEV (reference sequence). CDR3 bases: TGTGCCAGCAGTTTGTACTCTGGGGGCGAAAAACTGTTTTTT. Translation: CASSLYSGGEKLFF. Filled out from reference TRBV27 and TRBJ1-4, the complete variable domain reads EAQVTQNPRYLITVTGKKLTVTCSQNMNHEYMSWYRQDPGLGLRQIYYSMNVEVTDKGDVPEGYKVSRKEKRNFPLILESPSPNQTSLYFCASSLYSGGEKLFFGSGTQLSVL.

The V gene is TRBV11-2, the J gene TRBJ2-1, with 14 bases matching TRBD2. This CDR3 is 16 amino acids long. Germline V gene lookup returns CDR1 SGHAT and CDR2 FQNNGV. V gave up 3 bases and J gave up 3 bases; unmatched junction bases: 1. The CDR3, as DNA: TGTGCCAGCAGCTTCGGGACTAGCGGGAGCTACAATGAGCAGTTCTTC. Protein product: CASSFGTSGSYNEQFF.

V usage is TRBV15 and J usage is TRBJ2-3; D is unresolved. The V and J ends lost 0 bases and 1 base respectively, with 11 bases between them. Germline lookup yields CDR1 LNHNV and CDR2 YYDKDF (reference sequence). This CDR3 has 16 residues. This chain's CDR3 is CATSRDKAVGTDTQYF. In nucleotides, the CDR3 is TGTGCCACCAGCAGAGATAAGGCGGTGGGCACAGATACGCAGTATTTT.

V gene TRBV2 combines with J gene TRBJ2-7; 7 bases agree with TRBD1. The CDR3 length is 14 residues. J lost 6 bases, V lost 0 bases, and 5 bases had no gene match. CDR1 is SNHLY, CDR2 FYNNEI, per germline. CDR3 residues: CASSEAWTGPEQYF. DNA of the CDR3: TGTGCCAGCAGTGAAGCCTGGACAGGTCCCGAGCAGTACTTC.

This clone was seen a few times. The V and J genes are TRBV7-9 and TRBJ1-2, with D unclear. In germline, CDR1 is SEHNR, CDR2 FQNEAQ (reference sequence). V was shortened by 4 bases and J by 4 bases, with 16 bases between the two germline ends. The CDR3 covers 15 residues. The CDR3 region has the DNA TGTGCCAGCAGCTCGGGTTCCGTGGTACCCTATGGCTACACCTTC. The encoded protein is CASSSGSVVPYGYTF.

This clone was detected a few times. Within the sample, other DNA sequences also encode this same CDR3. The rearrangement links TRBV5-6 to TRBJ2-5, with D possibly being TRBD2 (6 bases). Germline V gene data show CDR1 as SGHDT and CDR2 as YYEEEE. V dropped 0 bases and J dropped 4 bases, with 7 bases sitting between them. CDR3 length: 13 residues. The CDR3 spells CASSLVSGETQYF. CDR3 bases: TGTGCCAGCAGCTTGGTTAGCGGAGAGACCCAGTACTTC.

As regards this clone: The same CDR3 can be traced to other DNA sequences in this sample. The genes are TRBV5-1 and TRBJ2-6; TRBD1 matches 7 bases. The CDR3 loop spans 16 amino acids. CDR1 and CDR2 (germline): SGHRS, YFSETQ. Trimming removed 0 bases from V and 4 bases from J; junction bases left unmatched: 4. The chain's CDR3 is CASSLGQGPGANVLTF. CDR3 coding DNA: TGCGCCAGCAGCTTGGGACAGGGTCCAGGGGCCAACGTCCTGACTTTC.

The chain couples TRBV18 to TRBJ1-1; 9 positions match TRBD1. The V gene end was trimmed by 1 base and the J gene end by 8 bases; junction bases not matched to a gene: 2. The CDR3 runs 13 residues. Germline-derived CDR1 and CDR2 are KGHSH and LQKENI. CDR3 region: CASSPQGTGEAFF. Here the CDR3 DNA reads TGTGCCAGCTCACCACAAGGGACAGGGGAAGCTTTCTTT.

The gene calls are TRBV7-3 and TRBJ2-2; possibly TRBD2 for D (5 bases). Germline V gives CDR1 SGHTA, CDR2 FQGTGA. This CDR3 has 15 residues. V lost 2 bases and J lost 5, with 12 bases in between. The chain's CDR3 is CASSLRLAGTGELFF. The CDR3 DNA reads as TGTGCCAGCAGCTTACGTCTAGCCGGGACCGGGGAGCTGTTTTTT.

Here the CDR3 reads CASSFARGTNEKLFF. CDR3 nucleotide sequence: TGTGCCAGCAGCTTCGCCCGCGGGACTAATGAAAAACTGTTTTTT. The gene calls are TRBV5-4 and TRBJ1-4; D remains ambiguous. V was shortened by 2 bases and J by 2 bases, with 10 bases between the two germline ends. This CDR3 region has 15 residues. Germline CDR1 reads SGHNT; CDR2 reads YYREEE (reference sequence).